The 5 T cell receptor beta chains in this list originate from one sample, sequenced in a study of cytomegalovirus exposure and HLA in healthy donors. The PCR made use of 60 Vbeta and 13 Jbeta primers. The data were produced by immunoSEQ multiplex PCR, yet TCRdb's version contains in-frame clones alone and is incomplete. The table lists roughly 160,000 clones, less than 85% of them singletons. The sequenced material came from PBMCs. The origin of the receptors is a man in his 60s in good health and CMV-seronegative.

The V gene is TRBV18, the J gene TRBJ2-7; 13 bases match TRBD2. CDR3 length: 15 residues. V lost 7 bases, J lost 4 bases, and 7 bases stayed unmatched. Germline V CDR1 and CDR2: KGHSH, LQKENI. The DNA for the CDR3 is TGTGCCAGCTTTTCAGGGACTAGCGGGGTTTACGAGCAGTACTTC. Amino acid sequence: CASFSGTSGVYEQYF. Together with reference TRBV18 and TRBJ2-7, the CDR3 gives the full variable domain: NAGVMQNPRHLVRRRGQEARLRCSPMKGHSHVYWYRQLPEEGLKFMVYLQKENIIDESGMPKERFSAEFPKEGPSILRIQQVVRGDSAAYFCASFSGTSGVYEQYFGPGTRLTVT.

The chain employs TRBV4-1 and TRBJ2-2, with D perhaps matching TRBD2 (5 bases). CDR1 and CDR2 (germline): MGHRA, YSYEKL. V was trimmed by 4 bases and J by 3 bases, leaving 24 bases between them. The CDR3 is made up of 19 amino acids. The CDR3 region has the DNA TGCGCCAGCAGCCTCGCTCGACTACAAAGGGTCGCCTACACCGGGGAGCTGTTTTTT. It codes for CASSLARLQRVAYTGELFF.

Note on this clone: Other DNA sequences in the same sample also yield this CDR3. The chain carries TRBV6-5 and TRBJ2-5; 8 bases fit TRBD1. The CDR3 contains 15 residues. Germline values: CDR1 MNHEY, CDR2 SVGAGI. With 5 bases clipped from V and 1 base from J, the junction kept 6 bases outside the gene matches. Here the CDR3 reads CASSRTGTLQETQYF. Written as DNA, the CDR3 is TGTGCCAGCAGTCGGACAGGGACCCTCCAAGAGACCCAGTACTTC.

As regards this clone: Other DNA sequences of this sample code for an identical CDR3. The chain is built from TRBV5-8 and TRBJ1-5; D is uncertain. Germline CDR1 reads SGHTS; CDR2 reads YDEGEE. The CDR3 is 15 amino acids. The V end was cut by 6 bases, the J end by 1 base, with 14 bases between. The CDR3 sequence is CASNPRDKSNQPQHF. CDR3 nucleotides: TGTGCCAGCAACCCACGAGACAAAAGCAATCAGCCCCAGCATTTT.

The rearrangement links TRBV9 to TRBJ2-1; 10 bases align to TRBD2. CDR3 length: 15 amino acids. Germline-derived CDR1 and CDR2 are SGDLS and YYNGEE. J was trimmed by 3 bases and V by 2 bases; bases with no gene match: 2. The CDR3 reads CASSVSGGHYNEQFF. CDR3 DNA sequence: TGTGCCAGCAGCGTTAGCGGGGGGCACTACAATGAGCAGTTCTTC.